This is a list of T cell receptor beta chains from one sample in a study of CD8 T cells in ankylosing spondylitis. TCRdb re-called the 5' RACE reads through MiXCR, storing one row per CDR3 protein. Of fewer than 550,000 distinct CDR3 sequences in the sample, about 5.2% were seen once. The sequenced material came from blood, either unsorted or a sorted T cell fraction (not recorded which). The receptor source for this set is a male donor with ankylosing spondylitis. CDR3s include the opening cysteine and the closing phenylalanine or tryptophan.

v_gene	CDR3aa
TRBV4-1	CASRPVGQRLDTQYF
TRBV4-3	CASSGRGLGYGYTF
TRBV5-1	CASSGGQGINEKLFF
TRBV4-3	CASSQVGGASYNEQFF
TRBV7-2	CASSSTSGGGEQFF
TRBV6-2/TRBV6-3	CASSYSLAGDGNEQFF
TRBV5-1	CASSLDVGGKNIQYF
TRBV11-2	CASSLDLADTEAFF
TRBV7-6	CASSLEAASSYNEQFF
TRBV11-3	CASSLDPGTSSYNEQFF
TRBV7-2	CASSQGLAFNEQYF
TRBV4-3	CASSQVSTNEKLFF
TRBV5-1	CASSPGEISTDTQYF
TRBV5-1	CASSWAPGQGLNEQFF
TRBV15	CATQKTSGRANEQFF
TRBV15	CATSRVDSPLHF
TRBV28	CASSNRDGYSSGNTIYF
TRBV15	CATSRAQGGYTF
TRBV6-1	CASSERDRGTDTQYF
TRBV14	CASSRLSRREGFNEQFF
TRBV4-3	CASSHYPEGSASTDTQYF
TRBV4-3	CASSQDQYPGLGGFF
TRBV19	CASSIWGTTEAFF
TRBV4-3	CASSQDRAGGPADTQYF
TRBV7-2	CASSVFVGINEQFF
TRBV12-3/TRBV12-4	CASRKQGVYEQYF
TRBV12-3/TRBV12-4	CASSLAFEQYF
TRBV30	CAWNSRNTGELFF
TRBV6-6	CASKRQNTEAFF